A single sample is the source of the 12 T cell receptor beta chains below, sequenced in a study of blood T cells in healthy people across ages. A sample-barcoded 5' primer and a J-beta primer mix were used in a second PCR of roughly 7 to 11 cycles. TCRdb processed the 5' RACE reads anew with MiXCR; each CDR3 protein has one entry. The top ten hold approximately 3.7% of the sample, which has nearly 800,000 distinct CDR3 sequences, around 25% seen once. These data also formed part of another study, on T cells of mothers and their children.

Sequences were obtained from blood. The receptor source for this set is a boy aged 5-17 years in good health.

The CDR3 DNA follows: TGTGCCAGCAGTGGGTCAGGAATCTCTGGAAACACCATATATTTT. Its protein is CASSGSGISGNTIYF. The V call is TRBV25-1, the J call TRBJ1-3; D not resolved. Germline CDR1 is MGHDK and CDR2 is SYGVNS. The V end lost 4 bases, the J end lost 0 bases, and 10 bases lay between the germline ends. This CDR3 has 15 amino acids.

The chain has TRBV12-3 or TRBV12-4 and TRBJ2-3; D gene ambiguous. The germline V and J ends were trimmed by 2 bases and 4 bases, with 13 bases remaining between them. The CDR3 extends over 15 amino acids. The CDR3 nucleotides are TGTGCCAGCAGTTTAAACAACGTAGGCGCAGATACGCAGTATTTT. The encoded protein is CASSLNNVGADTQYF.

This chain uses TRBV5-1 with TRBJ2-5, with 8 bases lining up with TRBD1. Trimming at V came to 5 bases and at J to 1 base, leaving 1 base not matched to a gene. The CDR3 extends over 13 amino acids. Germline assignment: CDR1 SGHRS and CDR2 YFSETQ. CDR3 bases: TGCGCCAGCAGAGGACAGGGCCAAGAGACCCAGTACTTC. Translating gives CASRGQGQETQYF.

The chain joins TRBV7-9 to TRBJ2-7; D uncertain. Trimming cost V 5 bases and J 0 bases, with 11 bases left between them. Germline V gene data show CDR1 as SEHNR and CDR2 as FQNEAQ (reference sequence). CDR3 length equals 14 residues. DNA of the CDR3: TGTGCCAGCAGCGCTGCCTTAAGCTCCTACGAGCAGTACTTC. Translation: CASSAALSSYEQYF.

This clonotype was recorded a few times. This rearrangement joins TRBV2 to TRBJ2-1; 12 nucleotides line up with TRBD2. Germline values: CDR1 SNHLY, CDR2 FYNNEI. This CDR3 has 15 residues. The trim removed 5 bases at V and 7 bases at J, leaving 6 bases unmatched. CDR3 sequence (DNA): TGTGCCAGCAGTCTAGCGGGGGGGCCCATTAATGAGCAGTTCTTC. Amino acid sequence: CASSLAGGPINEQFF.

This clonotype turned up a few times. This chain joins TRBV4-3 and TRBJ2-5; D perhaps matches TRBD2 (5 bases). The assigned J gene may be wrong: the sequence end matches TRBJ2-1 better. CDR1 is LGHNA and CDR2 is YSLEER in the germline V gene. CDR3 size: 13 residues. CDR3 in DNA: TGCGCCAGCAGCCCTGCCCGGGGAAATGAGCAGTTCTTC. It specifies CASSPARGNEQFF.

This clonotype has more than one count but fewer than ten. This chain connects TRBV29-1 to TRBJ1-1, with D possibly TRBD1 on 6 matching bases. The CDR3 extends over 12 amino acids. The germline gives CDR1 SQVTM, CDR2 ANQGSEA. The V gene lost 1 base and the J gene lost 5 bases, with 8 bases spanning the gap. CDR3 in amino acids: CSVEGQGTEAFF. The DNA of the CDR3 is TGCAGCGTTGAAGGGCAGGGGACTGAAGCTTTCTTT.

This chain uses TRBV4-2 with TRBJ2-1; D is perhaps TRBD1 (6 bases). Looked up from germline, CDR1 is LGHNA and CDR2 is YNFKEQ. CDR3 length: 16 amino acids. V lost 3 bases and J lost 6, with 18 bases in between. CDR3 protein: CASSHPLQGLGNEQFF. For the CDR3, the DNA is TGTGCCAGCAGCCATCCCCTTCAGGGGCTTGGCAATGAGCAGTTCTTC.

The chain has TRBV4-2 and TRBJ1-1; D is possibly TRBD1 (6 bases). From germline, CDR1 is LGHNA and CDR2 YNFKEQ. CDR3 length equals 15 residues. Deletions cut 4 bases from V and 1 base from J, with 13 bases between. The CDR3 nucleotides read TGTGCCAGCAGCCGCGGACAGACAAGGAACACTGAAGCTTTCTTT. This gives the protein CASSRGQTRNTEAFF.

This clonotype has more than one count but fewer than ten. J is TRBJ1-4 and V is TRBV4-3; no definite D call. This CDR3 comprises 13 residues. Trimming shortened V by 2 bases and J by 7 bases, and 8 bases separated the two germline ends. Germline CDR1 and CDR2: LGHNA and YSLEER. The CDR3 coding sequence is TGCGCCAGCAGCCAACGCCCGATTGAAAAACTGTTTTTT. Amino acids: CASSQRPIEKLFF.

V and J are TRBV29-1 and TRBJ2-3; 7 bases are a match to TRBD1. The J call may not be correct, given that the DNA end is closer to TRBJ1-5. Per the germline V gene, CDR1 is SQVTM and CDR2 is ANQGSEA. This CDR3 spans 15 amino acids. The DNA for the CDR3 is TGCAGCGTTGAAGAGGCAGGGGGTCGGACAGATACGCAGCATTTT. Residues: CSVEEAGGRTDTQHF.

This clonotype showed up just a few times. The chain recombines TRBV4-3 with TRBJ2-7; D may be TRBD2 (7 bases). Germline V gene data show CDR1 as LGHNA and CDR2 as YSLEER. The CDR3 length is 18 residues. Trimming took off 2 bases at V and 5 bases at J, with 25 bases between the two ends. CDR3 DNA sequence: TGCGCCAGCAGCCAAAAGGGGGGGCCCGGGAAAGGCGGCCACGAGCAGTACTTC. Its protein product is CASSQKGGPGKGGHEQYF.